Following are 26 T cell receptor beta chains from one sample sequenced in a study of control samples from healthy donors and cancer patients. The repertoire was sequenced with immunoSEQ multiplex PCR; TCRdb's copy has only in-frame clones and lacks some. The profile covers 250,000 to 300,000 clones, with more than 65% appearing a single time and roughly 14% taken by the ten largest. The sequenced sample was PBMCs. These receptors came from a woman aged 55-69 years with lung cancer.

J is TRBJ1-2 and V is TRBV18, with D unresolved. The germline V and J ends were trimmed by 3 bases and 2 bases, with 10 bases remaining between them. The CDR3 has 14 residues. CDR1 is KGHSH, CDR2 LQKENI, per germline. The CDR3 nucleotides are TGTGCCAGCTCACCTGGACCGAGGAACTATGGCTACACCTTC. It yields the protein CASSPGPRNYGYTF.

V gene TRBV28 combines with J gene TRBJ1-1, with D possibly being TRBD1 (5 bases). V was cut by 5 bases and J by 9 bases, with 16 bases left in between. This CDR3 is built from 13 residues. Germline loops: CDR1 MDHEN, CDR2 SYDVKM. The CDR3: CASSAPGRVKAFF. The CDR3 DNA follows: TGTGCCAGCAGTGCTCCGGGACGTGTGAAAGCTTTCTTT.

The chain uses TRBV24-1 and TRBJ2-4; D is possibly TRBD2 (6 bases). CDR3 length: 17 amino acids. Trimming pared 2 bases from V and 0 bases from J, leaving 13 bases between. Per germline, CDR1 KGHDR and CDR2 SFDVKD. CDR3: CATSDSRGSQAKNIQYF. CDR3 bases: TGTGCCACCAGTGATTCCCGGGGGTCGCAAGCCAAAAACATTCAGTACTTC.

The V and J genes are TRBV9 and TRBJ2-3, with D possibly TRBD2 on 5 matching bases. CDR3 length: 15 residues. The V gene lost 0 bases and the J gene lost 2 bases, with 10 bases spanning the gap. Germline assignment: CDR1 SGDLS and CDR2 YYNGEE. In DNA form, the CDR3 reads TGTGCCAGCAGCGTAGTAGCGCTTTCCACAGATACGCAGTATTTT. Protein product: CASSVVALSTDTQYF.

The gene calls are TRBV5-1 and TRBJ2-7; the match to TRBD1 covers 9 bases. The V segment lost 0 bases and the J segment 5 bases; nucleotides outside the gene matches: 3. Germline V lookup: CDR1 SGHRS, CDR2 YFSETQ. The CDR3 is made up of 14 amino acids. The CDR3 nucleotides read TGCGCCAGCAGCTTGGAAGGACAGGGGAACGAGCAGTACTTC. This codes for CASSLEGQGNEQYF.

The CDR3 loop is CASSLGSAGDSTDTQYF. DNA for the CDR3: TGTGCCAGCAGCTTGGGGTCAGCGGGGGATAGCACAGATACGCAGTATTTT. The chain has TRBV5-7 and TRBJ2-3; 8 bases are shared with TRBD2. TRBV5-7 is an ORF; its function is uncertain. The CDR3 loop spans 17 amino acids. J lost 0 bases, V lost 0 bases, and 6 bases had no gene match.

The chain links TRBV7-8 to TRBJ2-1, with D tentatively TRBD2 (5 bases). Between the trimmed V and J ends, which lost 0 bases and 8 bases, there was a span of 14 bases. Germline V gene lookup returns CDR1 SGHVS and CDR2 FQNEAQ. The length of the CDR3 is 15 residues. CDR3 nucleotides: TGTGCCAGCAGCTTAGCTGGACTGGGTGCCGATGAGCAGTTCTTC. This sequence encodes CASSLAGLGADEQFF.

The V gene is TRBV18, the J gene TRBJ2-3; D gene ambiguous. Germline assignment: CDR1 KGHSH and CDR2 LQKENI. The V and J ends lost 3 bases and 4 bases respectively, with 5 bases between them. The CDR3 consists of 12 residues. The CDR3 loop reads CASSPASDTQYF. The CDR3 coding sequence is TGTGCCAGCTCACCTGCGTCAGATACGCAGTATTTT.

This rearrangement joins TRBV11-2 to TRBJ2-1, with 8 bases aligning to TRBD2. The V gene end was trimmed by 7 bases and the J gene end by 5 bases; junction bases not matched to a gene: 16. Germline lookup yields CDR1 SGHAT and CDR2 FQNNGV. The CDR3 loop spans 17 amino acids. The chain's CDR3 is CASTYRGGDTRHNEQFF. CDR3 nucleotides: TGTGCCAGCACCTACCGGGGGGGGGACACCCGCCACAATGAGCAGTTCTTC.

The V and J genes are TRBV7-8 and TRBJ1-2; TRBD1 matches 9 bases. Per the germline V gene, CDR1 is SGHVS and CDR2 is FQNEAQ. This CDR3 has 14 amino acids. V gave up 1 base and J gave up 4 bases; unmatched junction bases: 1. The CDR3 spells CASSLVGQGYGYTF. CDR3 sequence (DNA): TGTGCCAGCAGCTTAGTGGGACAGGGCTATGGCTACACCTTC. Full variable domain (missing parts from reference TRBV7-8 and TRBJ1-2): GAGVSQSPRYKVAKRGQDVALRCDPISGHVSLFWYQQALGQGPEFLTYFQNEAQLDKSGLPSDRFFAERPEGSVSTLKIQRTQQEDSAVYLCASSLVGQGYGYTFGSGTRLTVV.

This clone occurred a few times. CDR3 in amino acids: CASRPVPGGYGYTF. The DNA of the CDR3 is TGTGCCAGCAGACCCGTGCCAGGGGGATATGGCTACACCTTC. The chain has TRBV6-4 and TRBJ1-2, with 7 bases matching TRBD1. Germline CDR1 and CDR2: MRHNA and SNTAGT. The CDR3 has 14 amino acids. The V and J ends lost 6 bases and 5 bases, in that order; junction bases with no gene match: 9.

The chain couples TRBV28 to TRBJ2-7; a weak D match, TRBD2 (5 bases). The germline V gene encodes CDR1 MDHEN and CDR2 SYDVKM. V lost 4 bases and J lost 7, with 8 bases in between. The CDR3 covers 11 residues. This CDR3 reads CASSSRGEQYF. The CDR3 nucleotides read TGTGCCAGCAGTTCCCGAGGGGAGCAGTACTTC.

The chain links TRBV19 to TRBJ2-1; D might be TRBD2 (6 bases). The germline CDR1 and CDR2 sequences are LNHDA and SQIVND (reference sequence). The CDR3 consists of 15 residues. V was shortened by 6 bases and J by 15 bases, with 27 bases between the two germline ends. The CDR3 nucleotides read TGTGCCAGTAGCATCGGAGGGCAGGGCACAGCCGGTCTGTTCTTC. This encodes CASSIGGQGTAGLFF.

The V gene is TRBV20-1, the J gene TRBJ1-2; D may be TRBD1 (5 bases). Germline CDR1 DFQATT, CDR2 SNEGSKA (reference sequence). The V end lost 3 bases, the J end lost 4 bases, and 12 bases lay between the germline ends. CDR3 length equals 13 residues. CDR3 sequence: CSASGDDLYGYTF. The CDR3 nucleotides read TGCAGTGCTAGTGGGGACGACCTCTATGGCTACACCTTC.

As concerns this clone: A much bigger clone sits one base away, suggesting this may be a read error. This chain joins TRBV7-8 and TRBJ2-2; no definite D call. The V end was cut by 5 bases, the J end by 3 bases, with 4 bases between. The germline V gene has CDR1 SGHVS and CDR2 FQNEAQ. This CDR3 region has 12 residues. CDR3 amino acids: CASSPDTGELFF. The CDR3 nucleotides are TGTGCCAGCAGCCCCGACACCGGGGAGCTGTTTTTT.

The CDR3 loop reads CASSQAGGDSPLHF. The CDR3 coding sequence is TGTGCCAGCAGCCAAGCGGGGGGGGATTCACCCCTCCACTTT. The genes are TRBV4-2 and TRBJ1-6; tentative D call: TRBD1 (5 bases). CDR3 length: 14 residues. V lost 1 base and J 8 bases, leaving 9 bases between the germline ends. Per the germline V gene, CDR1 is LGHNA and CDR2 is YNFKEQ.

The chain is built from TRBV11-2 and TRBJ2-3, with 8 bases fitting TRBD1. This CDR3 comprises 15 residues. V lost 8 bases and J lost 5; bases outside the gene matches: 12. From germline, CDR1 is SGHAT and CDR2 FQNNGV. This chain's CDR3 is CASGYRTGRGDTQYF. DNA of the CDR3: TGTGCCAGCGGATATAGGACAGGGCGCGGAGATACGCAGTATTTT.

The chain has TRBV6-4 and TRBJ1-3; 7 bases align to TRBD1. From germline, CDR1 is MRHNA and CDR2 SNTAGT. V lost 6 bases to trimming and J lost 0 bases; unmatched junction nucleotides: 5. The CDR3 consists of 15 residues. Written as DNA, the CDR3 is TGTGCCAGCAGCGCGGGACAGAACTCTGGAAACACCATATATTTT. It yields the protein CASSAGQNSGNTIYF.

CDR3 coding DNA: TGTGCCAGTAGTATCCGGGACGGATTGAACACTGAAGCTTTCTTT. Its protein is CASSIRDGLNTEAFF. This chain joins TRBV19 and TRBJ1-1, with TRBD1 as a possible D gene (5 bases). The CDR3 sequence is 15 residues long. Germline V CDR1 and CDR2: LNHDA, SQIVND (reference sequence). The germline V and J ends were trimmed by 3 bases and 0 bases, with 11 bases remaining between them.

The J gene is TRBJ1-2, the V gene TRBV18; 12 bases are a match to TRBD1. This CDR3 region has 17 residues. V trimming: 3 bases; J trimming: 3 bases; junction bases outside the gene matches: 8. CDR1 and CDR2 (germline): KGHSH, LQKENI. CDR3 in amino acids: CASSPQGQGALDYGYTF. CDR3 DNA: TGTGCCAGCTCACCGCAGGGACAGGGGGCTCTTGACTATGGCTACACCTTC.

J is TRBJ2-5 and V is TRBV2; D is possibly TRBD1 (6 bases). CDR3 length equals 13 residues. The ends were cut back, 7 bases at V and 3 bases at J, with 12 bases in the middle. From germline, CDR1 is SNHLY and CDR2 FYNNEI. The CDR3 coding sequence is TGTGCCAGCACCGAGACAGGAAAAGAGACCCAGTACTTC. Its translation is CASTETGKETQYF.

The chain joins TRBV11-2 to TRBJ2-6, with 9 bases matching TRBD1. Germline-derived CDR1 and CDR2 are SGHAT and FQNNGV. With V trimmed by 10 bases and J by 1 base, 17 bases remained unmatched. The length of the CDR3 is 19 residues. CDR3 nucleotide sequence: TGTGCCACCACGCCCGAACCGGGACAGGGCGGGTCTGGGGCCAACGTCCTGACTTTC. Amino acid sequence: CATTPEPGQGGSGANVLTF. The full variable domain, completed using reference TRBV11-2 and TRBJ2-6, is EAGVAQSPRYKIIEKRQSVAFWCNPISGHATLYWYQQILGQGPKLLIQFQNNGVVDDSQLPKDRFSAERLKGVDSTLKIQPAKLEDSAVYLCATTPEPGQGGSGANVLTFGAGSRLTVL.

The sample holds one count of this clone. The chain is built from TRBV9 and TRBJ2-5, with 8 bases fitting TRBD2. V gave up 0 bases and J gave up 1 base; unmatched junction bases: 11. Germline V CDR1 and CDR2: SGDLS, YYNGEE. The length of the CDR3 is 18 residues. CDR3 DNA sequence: TGTGCCAGCAGCGTAGGCTCGGGCGGGGGGATAACCCAAGAGACCCAGTACTTC. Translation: CASSVGSGGGITQETQYF.

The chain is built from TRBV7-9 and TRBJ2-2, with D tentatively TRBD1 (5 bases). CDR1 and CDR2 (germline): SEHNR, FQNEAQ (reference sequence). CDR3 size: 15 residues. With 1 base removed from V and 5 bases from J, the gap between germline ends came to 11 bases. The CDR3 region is CASSLVAGKTGELFF. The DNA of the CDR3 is TGTGCCAGCAGCTTAGTGGCAGGGAAAACCGGGGAGCTGTTTTTT.

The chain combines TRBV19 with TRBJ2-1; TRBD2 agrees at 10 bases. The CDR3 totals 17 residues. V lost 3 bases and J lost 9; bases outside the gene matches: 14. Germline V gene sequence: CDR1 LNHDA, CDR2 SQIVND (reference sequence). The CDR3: CASSMVPSGSGPGEQFF. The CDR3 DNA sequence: TGTGCCAGTAGTATGGTCCCTAGCGGGAGTGGACCCGGTGAGCAGTTCTTC.

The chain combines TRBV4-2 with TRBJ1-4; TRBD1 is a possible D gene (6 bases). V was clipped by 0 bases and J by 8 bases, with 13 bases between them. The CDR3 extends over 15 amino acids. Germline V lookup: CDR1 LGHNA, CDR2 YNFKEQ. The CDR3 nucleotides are TGTGCCAGCAGCCAAGAATTTAGGGGGGCGGAAAAACTGTTTTTT. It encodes CASSQEFRGAEKLFF.